One and the same sample provided the 2 T cell receptor beta chains below, sequenced in a study of early T cells in non-severe SARS-CoV-2 infection. TCRdb re-called the 5' RACE reads with MiXCR, one entry per CDR3 protein. The sample has tens of thousands of distinct CDR3 sequences, around 15% seen once. The sample was whole blood. Source of these receptors: an adult who was a healthcare worker with PCR-confirmed SARS-CoV-2 infection or an uninfected control (not recorded which).

The sample holds many counts of this clonotype. The V and J genes are TRBV30 and TRBJ1-1, with 9 bases that match TRBD1. The germline gives CDR1 GTSNPN, CDR2 SVGIG (reference sequence). The ends lost 2 bases at V and 6 bases at J; junction bases unmatched: 13. This CDR3 has 16 residues. The CDR3 DNA sequence: TGTGCCTGGAGTCGGGGGTCGACAGGGGGTAGAGCTGAAGCTTTCTTT. It yields the protein CAWSRGSTGGRAEAFF.

This clonotype was seen more than once but under ten times. The gene calls are TRBV6-5 and TRBJ2-7; TRBD1 agrees at 9 bases. Germline trimming cut 0 bases from V and 2 bases from J; bases unmatched to any gene: 5. Germline V CDR1 and CDR2: MNHEY, SVGAGI. The CDR3 has 16 residues. CDR3 DNA sequence: TGTGCCAGCAGTTACTCAGGGACAGGGACCGCCTACGAGCAGTACTTC. Amino acid sequence: CASSYSGTGTAYEQYF.